These 13 T cell receptor beta chains originate from one sample sequenced in a study of post-analysis software for immune sequencing data. Their antigens are not known. Study-wide results and limits: About five TRBV segments occurring more often in patients than controls included TRBV5-6, TRBV5-1 and TRBV20-1.

Unique molecular identifiers tagged the TCR beta cDNA libraries. TCRdb used MiXCR to reprocess the PCR reads, holding one entry per CDR3 protein. The top ten hold about 4.8% of the sample, which has about 820,000 distinct CDR3 sequences, roughly 58% seen once. The sequencing input was blood. Receptors originate from a girl aged 5-17 years with multiple sclerosis.

This clonotype was seen a handful of times. The chain couples TRBV20-1 to TRBJ2-5; the D is unclear. Germline V lookup: CDR1 DFQATT, CDR2 SNEGSKA (reference sequence). The V and J ends lost 0 bases and 2 bases respectively, with 10 bases between them. The CDR3 consists of 14 residues. CDR3: CSARDPRSQETQYF. The CDR3 nucleotides read TGCAGTGCTAGAGATCCCCGCAGTCAAGAGACCCAGTACTTC.

This clonotype was detected only a few times. This chain links TRBV5-5 with TRBJ2-1, with a possible D match to TRBD1 (6 bases). Trimming took off 0 bases at V and 2 bases at J, with 12 bases between the two ends. CDR3 size: 16 residues. Germline CDR1 and CDR2: SGHKS and YYEKEE (reference sequence). In nucleotides, the CDR3 is TGTGCCAGCAGCTTGGCGTCAGGGGTTACCTACAATGAGCAGTTCTTC. This translates into CASSLASGVTYNEQFF.

The rearrangement links TRBV5-1 to TRBJ2-5, with 10 nucleotides matching TRBD2. The CDR3 contains 14 residues. Germline loops: CDR1 SGHRS, CDR2 YFSETQ. V dropped 2 bases and J dropped 3; count of bases not matched to a gene: 1. This chain's CDR3 is CASSFGTSEETQYF. CDR3 in DNA: TGCGCCAGCAGCTTTGGGACTAGCGAAGAGACCCAGTACTTC.

This clonotype was seen only a few times. The V gene is TRBV7-9, the J gene TRBJ2-7; D is possibly TRBD1 (6 bases). The CDR3 has 15 amino acids. Trimming pared 5 bases from V and 2 bases from J, leaving 16 bases between. The germline gives CDR1 SEHNR, CDR2 FQNEAQ (reference sequence). CDR3 coding DNA: TGTGCCAGCAGCCCCCCGCCAGGGGCCCCCTACGAGCAGTACTTC. This translates into CASSPPPGAPYEQYF.

There are a few counts of this clonotype. The chain employs TRBV10-3 and TRBJ1-1; possibly TRBD1 for D (5 bases). V was pared by 6 bases and J by 2 bases, with 16 bases between. Looked up from germline, CDR1 is ENHRY and CDR2 is SYGVKD. This CDR3 spans 15 amino acids. The CDR3, as DNA: TGTGCCATCAGCCCGACGGCTCAGGGAAACACTGAAGCTTTCTTT. Translated, it gives CAISPTAQGNTEAFF.

This clonotype was seen only a few times. This chain links TRBV7-9 with TRBJ2-5; a weak D match, TRBD2 (6 bases). Per germline, CDR1 SEHNR and CDR2 FQNEAQ (reference sequence). This CDR3 region has 16 residues. Trimming left V 3 bases short and J 0 bases short, with 14 bases between. CDR3 coding DNA: TGTGCCAGCAGCTTGGATAGCGGTTTGTACCAAGAGACCCAGTACTTC. It translates to CASSLDSGLYQETQYF.

V is TRBV7-9 and J is TRBJ2-4; TRBD1 aligns across 9 bases. Near its end, the DNA agrees better with TRBJ2-7, so the J call may be wrong. The CDR3 is 16 amino acids. The germline V gene encodes CDR1 SEHNR and CDR2 FQNEAQ (reference sequence). CDR3 in amino acids: CASSLLAGTGFHEQYF. The CDR3 region has the DNA TGTGCCAGCAGCTTACTCGCCGGGACAGGGTTCCACGAGCAGTACTTC.

The chain is built from TRBV7-9 and TRBJ2-4; 9 bases are a match to TRBD1. The CDR3 totals 16 residues. V lost 5 bases to trimming and J lost 7 bases; unmatched junction nucleotides: 12. CDR1 SEHNR and CDR2 FQNEAQ come from the germline V gene (reference sequence). CDR3 residues: CASSQPGQGSRNIQYF. DNA of the CDR3: TGTGCCAGCAGCCAACCGGGACAGGGTAGCCGGAACATTCAGTACTTC.

The CDR3 DNA reads as TGCAGCGTTGGGGCTCTTCTAGGAGGGGGCTCGAATGAGCAGTTCTTC. Translation gives CSVGALLGGGSNEQFF. The rearrangement links TRBV29-1 to TRBJ2-1; maybe TRBD1 (7 bases). Trimming left V 4 bases short and J 7 bases short, with 23 bases between. Germline CDR1 SQVTM, CDR2 ANQGSEA. This CDR3 spans 16 amino acids.

The chain has TRBV6-5 and TRBJ2-1; 7 nucleotides match TRBD1. Germline V gene sequence: CDR1 MNHEY, CDR2 SVGAGI. The CDR3 has 16 residues. After removal of 1 base from V and 8 bases from J, the junction contained 11 bases not matched to a gene. CDR3 in DNA: TGTGCCAGCAGTTACTTGGGGACAGATCAAACCCATGAGCAGTTCTTC. Amino acids: CASSYLGTDQTHEQFF.

This clonotype appeared a single time. This chain joins TRBV20-1 and TRBJ2-3; maybe TRBD2 (5 bases). V lost 4 bases to trimming and J lost 4 bases, with 18 bases between them. Germline loops: CDR1 DFQATT, CDR2 SNEGSKA (reference sequence). This CDR3 region has 15 residues. CDR3 protein: CSAMLSSQYSDTQYF. As DNA, the CDR3 is TGCAGTGCTATGTTATCTAGCCAGTATTCAGATACGCAGTATTTT.

This clonotype has a handful of counts. The chain employs TRBV12-3 or TRBV12-4 and TRBJ1-2; D is perhaps TRBD1 (5 bases). Trimming pared 5 bases from V and 7 bases from J, leaving 11 bases between. The CDR3 contains 12 residues. The CDR3 coding sequence is TGTGCCAGCAGTCCTAGGGGTAGTGGCTACACCTTC. Translated: CASSPRGSGYTF.

This clonotype was seen more than once but under ten times. The V and J genes are TRBV29-1 and TRBJ2-7; 11 nucleotides align to TRBD1. V trimming: 3 bases; J trimming: 7 bases; junction bases outside the gene matches: 11. Germline CDR1 reads SQVTM; CDR2 reads ANQGSEA. The CDR3 contains 15 residues. The CDR3 reads CSVESPGTGGKEQYF. Here the CDR3 DNA reads TGCAGCGTTGAGAGCCCCGGGACAGGGGGGAAAGAGCAGTACTTC.